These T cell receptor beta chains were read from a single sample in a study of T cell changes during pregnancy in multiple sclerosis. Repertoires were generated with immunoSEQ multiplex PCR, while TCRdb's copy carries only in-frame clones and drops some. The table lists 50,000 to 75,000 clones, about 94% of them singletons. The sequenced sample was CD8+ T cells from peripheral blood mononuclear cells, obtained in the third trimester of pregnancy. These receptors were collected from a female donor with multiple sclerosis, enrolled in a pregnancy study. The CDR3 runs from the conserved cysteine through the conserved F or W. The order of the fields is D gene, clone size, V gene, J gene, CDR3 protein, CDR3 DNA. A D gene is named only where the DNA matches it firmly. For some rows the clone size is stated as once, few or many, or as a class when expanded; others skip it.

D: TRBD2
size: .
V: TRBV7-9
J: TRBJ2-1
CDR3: CASSRGGSTEQFF
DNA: TGTGCCAGCTCACGGGGCGGGAGTACTGAGCAGTTCTTC

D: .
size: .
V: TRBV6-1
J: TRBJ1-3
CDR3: CASTEEMGSGNTIYF
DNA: TGTGCCAGCACGGAGGAAATGGGCTCTGGAAACACCATATATTTT

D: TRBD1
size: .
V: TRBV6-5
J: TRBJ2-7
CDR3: CASSYSGQGLDEQYF
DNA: TGTGCCAGCAGTTACTCGGGACAGGGGCTCGACGAGCAGTACTTC

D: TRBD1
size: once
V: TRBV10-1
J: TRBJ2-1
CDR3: CASSGRDSLYNEQFF
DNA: TGCGCCAGCAGTGGACGGGACAGTCTCTACAATGAGCAGTTCTTC

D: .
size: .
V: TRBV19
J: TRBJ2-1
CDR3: CASSRGPYNEQFF
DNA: TGTGCCAGTAGTAGGGGGCCATACAATGAGCAGTTCTTC

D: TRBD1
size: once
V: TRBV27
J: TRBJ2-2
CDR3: CASRGQGATGELFF
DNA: TGTGCCAGCAGAGGACAGGGAGCCACCGGGGAGCTGTTTTTT

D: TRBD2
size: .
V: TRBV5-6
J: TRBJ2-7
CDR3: CASSFRLAGVFDEQYF
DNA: TGTGCCAGCAGCTTCCGACTAGCGGGAGTGTTTGACGAGCAGTACTTC

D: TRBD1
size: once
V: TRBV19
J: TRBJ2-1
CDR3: CASSITGQGFSYNEQFF
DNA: TGTGCCAGTAGTATAACGGGACAGGGGTTCTCCTACAATGAGCAGTTCTTC

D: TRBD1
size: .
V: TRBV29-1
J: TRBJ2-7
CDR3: CSVMTGALGNEQYF
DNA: TGCAGCGTCATGACAGGGGCTCTGGGGAACGAGCAGTACTTC

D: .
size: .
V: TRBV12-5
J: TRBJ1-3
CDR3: CASGSNILAGNTIYF
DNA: TGTGCTAGTGGTTCTAACATACTAGCTGGAAACACCATATATTTT

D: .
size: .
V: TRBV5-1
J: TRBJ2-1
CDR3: CASSLAQGAQEQFF
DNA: TGCGCCAGCAGCTTGGCCCAGGGCGCCCAGGAGCAGTTCTTC

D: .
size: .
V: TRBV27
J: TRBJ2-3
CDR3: CASSLSAGGPYTDTQYF
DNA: TGTGCCAGCAGTTTATCCGCTGGGGGCCCTTACACAGATACGCAGTATTTT

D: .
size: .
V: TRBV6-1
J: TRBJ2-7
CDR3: CASSEAIRVSYEQYF
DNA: TGTGCCAGCAGTGAAGCGATCAGGGTCTCTTACGAGCAGTACTTC

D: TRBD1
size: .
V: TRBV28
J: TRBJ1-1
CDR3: CASNTGQGAAAEAFF
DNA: TGTGCCAGCAATACGGGACAGGGGGCAGCCGCTGAAGCTTTCTTT

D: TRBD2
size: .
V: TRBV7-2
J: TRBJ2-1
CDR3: CASSLGAGVRVDEQFF
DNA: TGTGCCAGCAGCTTAGGGGCGGGAGTAAGGGTAGATGAGCAGTTCTTC

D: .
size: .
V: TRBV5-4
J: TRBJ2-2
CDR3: CASSLWAGKTGELFF
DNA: TGTGCCAGCAGCTTGTGGGCAGGGAAGACCGGGGAGCTGTTTTTT

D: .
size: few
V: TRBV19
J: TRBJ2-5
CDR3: CASSNSAGLIETQYF
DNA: TGTGCCAGTAGTAACTCAGCAGGACTTATAGAGACCCAGTACTTC

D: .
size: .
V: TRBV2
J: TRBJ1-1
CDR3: CASNRNTEAFF
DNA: TGTGCCAGCAACAGGAACACTGAAGCTTTCTTT

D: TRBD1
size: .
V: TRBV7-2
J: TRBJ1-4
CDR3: CASSLRQGEGKLFF
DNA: TGTGCCAGCAGCTTACGGCAGGGGGAAGGAAAACTGTTTTTT

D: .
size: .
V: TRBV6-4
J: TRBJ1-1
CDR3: CASSDRGGEAFF
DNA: TGTGCCAGCAGTGACAGGGGCGGTGAAGCTTTCTTT

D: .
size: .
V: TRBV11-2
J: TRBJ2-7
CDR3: CASSLGSTGENEQYF
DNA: TGTGCCAGCAGCTTAGGGAGTACGGGAGAGAACGAGCAGTACTTC

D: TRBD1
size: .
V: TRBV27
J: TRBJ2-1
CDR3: CASSDRGSEQFF
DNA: TGTGCCAGCAGTGACAGGGGGTCTGAGCAGTTCTTC

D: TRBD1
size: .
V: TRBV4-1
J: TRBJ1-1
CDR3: CASSQALGQLLTEAFF
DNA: TGCGCCAGCAGCCAAGCCTTGGGACAGCTCCTCACTGAAGCTTTCTTT

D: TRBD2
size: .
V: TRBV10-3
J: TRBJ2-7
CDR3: CASATSGSYEQYF
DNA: TGTGCCAGCGCGACTAGCGGGAGTTACGAGCAGTACTTC

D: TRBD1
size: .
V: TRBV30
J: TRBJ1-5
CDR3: CAWSGRGQGNQPQHF
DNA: TGTGCCTGGAGCGGGAGGGGGCAGGGTAATCAGCCCCAGCATTTT

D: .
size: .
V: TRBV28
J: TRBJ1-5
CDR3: CASSGDISGGQPQHF
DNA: TGTGCCAGCAGTGGGGACATTTCGGGTGGTCAGCCCCAGCATTTT

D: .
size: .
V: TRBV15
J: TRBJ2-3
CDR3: CATSREGAGVVDTQYF
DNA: TGTGCCACCAGCAGAGAGGGGGCAGGAGTCGTAGATACGCAGTATTTT

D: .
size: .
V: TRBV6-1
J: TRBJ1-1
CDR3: CASLQGYTEAFF
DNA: TGTGCCAGCTTGCAGGGGTACACTGAAGCTTTCTTT

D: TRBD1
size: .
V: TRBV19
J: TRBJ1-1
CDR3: CASKGTGVPEAFF
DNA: TGTGCCAGTAAGGGGACAGGGGTACCTGAAGCTTTCTTT

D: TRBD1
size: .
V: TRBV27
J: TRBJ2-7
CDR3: CASSGQTYEQYF
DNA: TGTGCCAGCTCGGGACAGACCTACGAGCAGTACTTC

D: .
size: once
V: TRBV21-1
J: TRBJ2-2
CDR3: CASSRGTGELFF
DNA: TGTGCCAGCAGCAGAGGTACCGGGGAGCTGTTTTTT

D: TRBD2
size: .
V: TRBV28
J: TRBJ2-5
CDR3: CASSTGTSGRAVQETQYF
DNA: TGTGCCAGCAGTACTGGGACTAGCGGGAGGGCAGTCCAAGAGACCCAGTACTTC

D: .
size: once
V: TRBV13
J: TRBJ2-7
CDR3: CASSLEGSASYEQYF
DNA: TGTGCCAGCAGCTTAGAGGGTAGCGCCTCCTACGAGCAGTACTTC

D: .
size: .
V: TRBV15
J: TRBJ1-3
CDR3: CATSRTGGMDGNTIYF
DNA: TGTGCCACCAGCAGAACCGGGGGGATGGATGGAAACACCATATATTTT

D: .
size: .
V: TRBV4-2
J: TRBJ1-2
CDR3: CASSPNLPGGVAYGYTF
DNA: TGTGCCAGCAGCCCCAACCTACCTGGAGGGGTCGCCTATGGCTACACCTTC

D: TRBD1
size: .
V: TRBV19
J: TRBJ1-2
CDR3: CASSPNSGGGNYGYTF
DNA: TGTGCCAGTAGTCCAAACTCAGGGGGTGGAAACTATGGCTACACCTTC

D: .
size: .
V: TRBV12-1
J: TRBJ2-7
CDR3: CASSFRDRLTYEQYF
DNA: TGTGCCAGCAGCTTCCGGGACAGATTAACCTACGAGCAGTACTTC

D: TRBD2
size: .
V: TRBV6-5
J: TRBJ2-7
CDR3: CASSYAGTLGGEQYF
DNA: TGTGCCAGCAGTTACGCCGGGACTCTGGGGGGGGAGCAGTACTTC

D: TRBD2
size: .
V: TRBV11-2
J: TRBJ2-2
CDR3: CASRHRPGLADTGELFF
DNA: TGTGCCAGCAGGCACAGACCGGGACTAGCAGACACCGGGGAGCTGTTTTTT

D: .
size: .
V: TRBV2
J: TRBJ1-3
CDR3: CASSELGQGGGNTIYF
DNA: TGTGCCAGCAGTGAATTGGGCCAGGGCGGCGGAAACACCATATATTTT

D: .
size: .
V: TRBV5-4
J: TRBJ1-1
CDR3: CASSLNPGVVGFF
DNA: TGTGCCAGCAGCTTGAACCCAGGGGTGGTAGGTTTCTTT

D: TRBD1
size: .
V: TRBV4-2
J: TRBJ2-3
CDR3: CASSQEPLGQGQGGSDTQYF
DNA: TGTGCCAGCAGCCAAGAACCCCTAGGGCAGGGACAGGGGGGATCAGATACGCAGTATTTT

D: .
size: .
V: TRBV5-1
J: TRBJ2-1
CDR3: CASSLRGLADYNEQFF
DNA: TGCGCCAGCAGCTTGCGGGGGCTAGCGGACTACAATGAGCAGTTCTTC

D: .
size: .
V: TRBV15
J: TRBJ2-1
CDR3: CATSKYRDDEQFF
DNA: TGTGCCACCAGCAAATACAGGGACGATGAGCAGTTCTTC

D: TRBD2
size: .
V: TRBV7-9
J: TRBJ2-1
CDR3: CASSSPMGLAGGNEQFF
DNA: TGTGCCAGCAGCTCCCCAATGGGACTAGCGGGAGGGAATGAGCAGTTCTTC

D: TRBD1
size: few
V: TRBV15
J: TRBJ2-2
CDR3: CATSRGTGGRNTGELFF
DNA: TGTGCCACCAGCAGAGGGACAGGGGGCCGGAACACCGGGGAGCTGTTTTTT

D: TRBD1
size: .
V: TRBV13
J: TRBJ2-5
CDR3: CASGGRDRVSETQYF
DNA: TGTGCCAGCGGCGGTCGGGACAGGGTTAGCGAGACCCAGTACTTC

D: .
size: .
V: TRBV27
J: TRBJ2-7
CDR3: CASSPPGQTYEQYF
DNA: TGTGCCAGCAGTCCCCCAGGACAGACTTACGAGCAGTACTTC

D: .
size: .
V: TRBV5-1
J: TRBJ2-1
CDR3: CASSFSGFSYNEQFF
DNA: TGCGCCAGCAGCTTTTCGGGATTTTCCTACAATGAGCAGTTCTTC

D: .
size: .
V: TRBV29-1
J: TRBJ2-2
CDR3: CSVEGDPGELFF
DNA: TGCAGCGTAGAAGGGGATCCCGGGGAACTGTTTTTT

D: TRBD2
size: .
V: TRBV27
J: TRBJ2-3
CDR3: CASSFHTLREGRGTDTQYF
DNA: TGTGCCAGCAGTTTCCACACGTTGCGGGAGGGCCGGGGCACAGATACGCAGTATTTT

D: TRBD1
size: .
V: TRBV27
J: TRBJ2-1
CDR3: CASSLSGTGLYEQFF
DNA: TGTGCCAGCAGTTTATCGGGGACAGGGTTATATGAGCAGTTCTTC

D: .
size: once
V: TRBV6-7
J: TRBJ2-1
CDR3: CASSYGGIELWSYNEQFF
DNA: TGTGCCAGCAGTTACGGAGGGATAGAGCTTTGGTCCTACAATGAGCAGTTCTTC